The next 25 T cell receptor beta chains were all read from a single sample in a study of T cell changes during pregnancy in multiple sclerosis. Clones were sequenced by immunoSEQ multiplex PCR, and TCRdb holds only the in-frame ones, with some missing. This table has about 80,000 clones, 85% to 95% appearing once. The sample consisted of peripheral blood, taken in the second trimester of pregnancy. The origin of the receptors is a female donor in good health, enrolled as a control in a pregnancy study.

This chain joins TRBV2 and TRBJ2-1, with 10 positions matching TRBD2. J was trimmed by 3 bases and V by 6 bases; bases with no gene match: 5. Germline-derived CDR1 and CDR2 are SNHLY and FYNNEI. The CDR3 contains 15 residues. CDR3 nucleotide sequence: TGTGCCAGCAGCGGCTCTAGCGGGAGCTACAATGAGCAGTTCTTC. This codes for CASSGSSGSYNEQFF.

V is TRBV5-1 and J is TRBJ2-2, with 7 bases aligning to TRBD1. V shed 5 bases, J shed 6 bases, and the junction held 13 bases outside the gene matches. The CDR3 consists of 16 residues. Per the germline V gene, CDR1 is SGHRS and CDR2 is YFSETQ. The CDR3 sequence: CASSYTSGTEAGELFF. The CDR3 nucleotides are TGCGCCAGCAGTTATACCTCCGGGACAGAGGCCGGGGAGCTGTTTTTT.

The CDR3 nucleotides are TGCGCCAGCAAGGGGACAGGGGGCACTGAAGCTTTCTTT. It yields the protein CASKGTGGTEAFF. The chain is built from TRBV10-1 and TRBJ1-1, with 11 bases matching TRBD1. There are 13 residues in the CDR3. CDR1 and CDR2 from the germline V gene are WNHNN and SYGVQD (reference sequence). With V trimmed by 7 bases and J by 4 bases, 2 bases remained unmatched.

The chain recombines TRBV4-1 with TRBJ2-1, with a tentative D call TRBD1 (5 bases). The germline V gene has CDR1 MGHRA and CDR2 YSYEKL. Trimming cost V 2 bases and J 10 bases, with 6 bases left between them. The length of the CDR3 is 11 residues. Here the CDR3 reads CASSQTGEQFF. In DNA form, the CDR3 reads TGCGCCAGCAGCCAAACAGGCGAGCAGTTCTTC.

A single count supports this clone. This sequence joins TRBV29-1 and TRBJ2-5; 11 positions agree with TRBD1. The V gene end was trimmed by 8 bases and the J gene end by 4 bases; junction bases not matched to a gene: 9. The CDR3 length is 14 residues. Germline V gives CDR1 SQVTM, CDR2 ANQGSEA. This CDR3 reads CSMIRGQGGETQYF. CDR3 nucleotide sequence: TGCAGCATGATTCGGGGACAGGGGGGAGAGACCCAGTACTTC.

V usage is TRBV5-1 and J usage is TRBJ2-3; D not resolved. The CDR3 is 14 amino acids. Looked up from germline, CDR1 is SGHRS and CDR2 is YFSETQ. Trimming removed 0 bases at V and 6 bases at J, with 11 bases between. CDR3 region: CASSLGPPRDTQYF. In DNA, the CDR3 is TGCGCCAGCAGCTTGGGGCCACCGAGGGATACGCAGTATTTT.

The V and J genes are TRBV9 and TRBJ1-6; D is unresolved. The CDR3 is 15 residues long. Germline values: CDR1 SGDLS, CDR2 YYNGEE. V lost 0 bases and J 3 bases, leaving 7 bases between the germline ends. The CDR3 DNA sequence: TGTGCCAGCAGCGTAGAAGCCGTCTATAATTCACCCCTCCACTTT. It translates to CASSVEAVYNSPLHF.

The chain couples TRBV6-5 to TRBJ1-2; 10 positions agree with TRBD1. This CDR3 comprises 12 residues. The V gene's germline CDR1 is MNHEY and CDR2 SVGAGI. Unmatched junction bases numbered 2, after V lost 5 bases and J lost 8 bases. The CDR3 sequence: CASSRQGAGYTF. The CDR3 DNA reads TGTGCCAGCAGTCGACAGGGGGCGGGCTACACCTTC.

The chain has TRBV5-6 and TRBJ2-7, with 10 bases lining up with TRBD1. Germline CDR1 reads SGHDT; CDR2 reads YYEEEE. The CDR3 spans 15 residues. V trimming: 2 bases; J trimming: 1 base; junction bases outside the gene matches: 3. This chain's CDR3 is CASSFRDRGSYEQYF. In DNA, the CDR3 is TGTGCCAGCAGCTTTCGGGACAGGGGTTCCTACGAGCAGTACTTC. Using reference TRBV5-6 and TRBJ2-7 for the parts outside the CDR3, the full variable domain is DAGVTQSPTHLIKTRGQQVTLRCSPKSGHDTVSWYQQALGQGPQFIFQYYEEEERQRGNFPDRFSGHQFPNYSSELNVNALLLGDSALYLCASSFRDRGSYEQYFGPGTRLTVT.

This clone was observed a single time. V and J are TRBV15 and TRBJ2-7; 7 bases are a match to TRBD2. CDR3 size: 16 residues. Germline V CDR1 and CDR2: LNHNV, YYDKDF (reference sequence). Losses at the gene ends were 0 bases for V and 4 bases for J; bases not matched to a gene: 9. CDR3 in amino acids: CATSRDGEGLIYEQYF. DNA of the CDR3: TGTGCCACCAGCAGAGATGGGGAGGGACTGATATACGAGCAGTACTTC.

This chain links TRBV5-1 with TRBJ1-1, with 8 bases matching TRBD1. V lost 2 bases to trimming and J lost 4 bases; unmatched junction nucleotides: 4. CDR1 is SGHRS and CDR2 is YFSETQ in the germline V gene. This CDR3 has 14 amino acids. CDR3 nucleotides: TGCGCCAGCAGCTTTAATACAGGGGGCACTGAAGCTTTCTTT. Its protein product is CASSFNTGGTEAFF.

The CDR3 bases are TGCAGCGTTGGTAGTATGGGGCCGATAAATGAGCAGTTCTTC. Translation gives CSVGSMGPINEQFF. The chain joins TRBV29-1 to TRBJ2-1; weak D call: TRBD1 (5 bases). Germline loops: CDR1 SQVTM, CDR2 ANQGSEA. Trimming stripped 4 bases from V and 7 bases from J, with 17 bases between. The CDR3 contains 14 residues.

The rearrangement links TRBV6-1 to TRBJ1-2, with TRBD1 matching over 7 bases. Germline assignment: CDR1 MNHNS and CDR2 SASEGT. V was clipped by 0 bases and J by 4 bases; unmatched bases: 2. The CDR3 has 14 amino acids. The DNA of the CDR3 is TGTGCCAGCAGTGAAGCGGCAGGGGGCTATGGCTACACCTTC. This sequence encodes CASSEAAGGYGYTF.

CDR3 loop: CASRIAGGDEQFF. CDR3 DNA: TGTGCCAGCAGGATAGCGGGAGGGGATGAGCAGTTCTTC. The rearrangement uses TRBV7-9 and TRBJ2-1, with TRBD2 matching 11 bases. V lost 6 bases, J lost 8 bases, and 3 bases stayed unmatched. The CDR3 consists of 13 residues. Germline V gene lookup returns CDR1 SEHNR and CDR2 FQNEAQ (reference sequence).

V is TRBV7-9 and J is TRBJ2-3; TRBD2 matches 12 bases. Per the germline V gene, CDR1 is SEHNR and CDR2 is FQNEAQ (reference sequence). Germline trimming cut 3 bases from V and 5 bases from J; bases unmatched to any gene: 3. CDR3 length equals 15 residues. The DNA for the CDR3 is TGTGCCAGCAGCTTTCTAGCGGGAGGGGGAGATACGCAGTATTTT. This sequence encodes CASSFLAGGGDTQYF.

The chain is built from TRBV19 and TRBJ2-1; 13 nucleotides agree with TRBD2. The germline V gene encodes CDR1 LNHDA and CDR2 SQIVND (reference sequence). This CDR3 has 20 amino acids. V was clipped by 5 bases and J by 0 bases; unmatched bases: 13. Here the CDR3 DNA reads TGTGCCAGTAGTTCAGGACTAGCGGGAGCAATAGGGGCCTCCTACAATGAGCAGTTCTTC. Translated, it gives CASSSGLAGAIGASYNEQFF.

The count of this clone is one. The V gene is TRBV10-3, the J gene TRBJ1-1; no reliable D call. Trimming took 6 bases from V and 1 from J, leaving 12 bases between them. This CDR3 has 14 amino acids. Germline CDR1 is ENHRY and CDR2 is SYGVKD. Here the CDR3 DNA reads TGTGCCATCAGGGGCCTGGGAGGGAACACTGAAGCTTTCTTT. This sequence encodes CAIRGLGGNTEAFF.

V is TRBV18 and J is TRBJ2-7, with TRBD2 identical over 11 bases. With 8 bases clipped from V and 4 bases from J, the junction kept 7 bases outside the gene matches. CDR3 length equals 14 residues. Germline-derived CDR1 and CDR2 are KGHSH and LQKENI. Here the CDR3 reads CASGGGLAEYEQYF. For the CDR3, the DNA is TGTGCCAGCGGCGGGGGACTAGCGGAGTACGAGCAGTACTTC.

The genes are TRBV13 and TRBJ1-1; D not certain. This CDR3 is 15 amino acids long. V was trimmed by 2 bases and J by 0 bases, leaving 10 bases between them. CDR1 is PRHDT, CDR2 FYEKMQ, per germline (reference sequence). CDR3 protein: CASSLLAGMNTEAFF. DNA of the CDR3: TGTGCCAGCAGCTTACTGGCGGGAATGAACACTGAAGCTTTCTTT.

The rearrangement links TRBV5-1 to TRBJ2-7; 9 bases are shared with TRBD1. V shed 4 bases and J 6 bases; nucleotides not matched to a gene: 11. The CDR3 is 15 residues long. CDR1 is SGHRS and CDR2 is YFSETQ in the germline V gene. The CDR3 sequence is CASSAPGQGKSEQYF. Here the CDR3 DNA reads TGCGCCAGCAGCGCACCGGGACAGGGAAAATCCGAGCAGTACTTC.

V is TRBV6-1 and J is TRBJ1-3, with D tentatively TRBD1 (5 bases). Germline-derived CDR1 and CDR2 are MNHNS and SASEGT. The CDR3 totals 12 residues. The V end lost 5 bases, the J end lost 8 bases, and 10 bases lay between the germline ends. The CDR3 nucleotides are TGTGCCAGCAGTCTGTCCAGGGACACCATATATTTT. Amino acid sequence: CASSLSRDTIYF.

The J gene is TRBJ1-6, the V gene TRBV9, with a possible D match to TRBD1 (6 bases). Germline V gene data show CDR1 as SGDLS and CDR2 as YYNGEE. The CDR3 loop spans 15 amino acids. V was cut by 7 bases and J by 6 bases, with 17 bases left in between. CDR3 residues: CASAGDGEPNSPLHF. For the CDR3, the DNA is TGTGCCAGCGCAGGGGATGGAGAACCTAATTCACCCCTCCACTTT.

The V and J genes are TRBV5-6 and TRBJ2-7; TRBD1 matches at 7 bases. CDR3 size: 14 residues. Trimming took 3 bases from V and 4 from J; bases not matched to a gene: 7. Germline V gene sequence: CDR1 SGHDT, CDR2 YYEEEE. The CDR3 reads CASSSDRVQYEQYF. The CDR3 region has the DNA TGTGCCAGCAGCTCAGACAGGGTCCAATACGAGCAGTACTTC.

On this clone itself: The sample contains more than one DNA sequence encoding this CDR3. The chain carries TRBV2 and TRBJ2-3; D may be TRBD2 (5 bases). The CDR3 is made up of 14 amino acids. V was pared by 3 bases and J by 1 base, with 8 bases between. Germline CDR1 and CDR2: SNHLY and FYNNEI. In DNA form, the CDR3 reads TGTGCCAGCAGTGACGGGCGGGGCACAGATACGCAGTATTTT. This sequence encodes CASSDGRGTDTQYF.

This rearrangement joins TRBV6-1 to TRBJ1-2, with D unclear. V dropped 2 bases and J dropped 3 bases, with 13 bases sitting between them. The CDR3 consists of 15 residues. CDR1 and CDR2 from the germline V gene are MNHNS and SASEGT. This chain's CDR3 is CASSEQILLDYGYTF. The CDR3 DNA sequence: TGTGCCAGCAGTGAACAGATCCTTCTGGACTATGGCTACACCTTC.